This T cell receptor beta chain comes out of a study of T cell responses to AZD1222 COVID-19 vaccine. V shed 1 base and J 2 bases; nucleotides not matched to a gene: 8. This CDR3 comprises 16 residues. The germline V gene has CDR1 SGHRS and CDR2 YFSETQ. Generated by immunoSEQ multiplex PCR, the TCRdb table keeps only in-frame clones and is missing some. Among about 70,000 clones listed, approximately 90% were seen once. The rearrangement links TRBV5-1 to TRBJ2-7, with 8 bases aligning to TRBD2. This sequence originates from an adult who received the AZD1222 COVID-19 vaccine. The sequencing here drew on peripheral blood, taken 28 days after the second AZD1222 dose. This chain's CDR3 is CASSLPSGSPPYEQYF. In DNA, the CDR3 is TGCGCCAGCAGCTTGCCCAGCGGGAGCCCTCCCTACGAGCAGTACTTC. Full variable domain (rest looked up from reference TRBV5-1 and TRBJ2-7): KAGVTQTPRYLIKTRGQQVTLSCSPISGHRSVSWYQQTPGQGLQFLFEYFSETQRNKGNFPGRFSGRQFSNSRSEMNVSTLELGDSALYLCASSLPSGSPPYEQYFGPGTRLTVT.